Sequencing of this T cell receptor beta chain was carried out in a study of blood T cell repertoires in COVID-19. Study overall: The origin of the acute and convalescent COVID-19 samples was the United States, Italy and Spain. Sample material is recorded as cDNA or gDNA derived from T cells, B-cell-depleted T cells, or PBMCs.

Study processing details: Estimates of nucleated cell counts were drawn from the amplification of reference gene primers. Assay used: immunoSEQ multiplex PCR; TCRdb lists only in-frame clones, some missing. V and J calls and clone size are those listed in that table; D and trimming were worked out from the DNA. The data show over 200,000 clones, around 88% seen once. The J segment lost 12 bases and the V segment lost 0 bases, leaving 12 bases of the junction unmatched. Germline V gives CDR1 SGHRS, CDR2 YFSETQ. CDR3 length: 16 amino acids. Material for sequencing was peripheral blood. This receptor was obtained from an elderly man with acute or convalescent COVID-19. V is TRBV5-1 and J is TRBJ1-4; the match to TRBD1 covers 9 bases. The CDR3 DNA follows: TGCGCCAGCAGCTTGGGGCGGGACAGGGCGGCCGGAGAACTGTTTTTT. As protein: CASSLGRDRAAGELFF.